Below, 9 T cell receptor beta chains from the same sample are listed, as sequenced in a study of TIL therapy for anti-PD-1-resistant metastatic lung cancer. This was the immunoSEQ v3 assay. TCRdb keeps only in-frame clones here, not all; method: immunoSEQ multiplex PCR. Counted here are 40,000 to 60,000 clones, 70% to 80% occurring once; the ten biggest clones make up about 4.8%. Time point: pre-treatment sample, taken before nivolumab and TIL therapy. The input for sequencing was blood, taken at baseline. These TCRs come from a woman aged 30-85 years with non-small cell lung cancer.

J is TRBJ2-5 and V is TRBV11-2; weak D call: TRBD1 (5 bases). CDR3 length equals 13 residues. CDR1 is SGHAT and CDR2 is FQNNGV in the germline V gene. The germline V and J ends were trimmed by 4 bases and 4 bases, with 10 bases remaining between them. The CDR3 DNA sequence: TGTGCCAGCAGCTCAGGGTTCTCAGAGACCCAGTACTTC. Its protein product is CASSSGFSETQYF.

The chain links TRBV23-1 to TRBJ1-1; a possible D gene is TRBD1 (6 bases). TRBV23-1 has ORF status, its function being uncertain. The ends were cut back, 4 bases at V and 4 bases at J, with 16 bases in the middle. The CDR3 loop spans 15 amino acids. This CDR3 reads CASSRPQGRATEAFF. Written as DNA, the CDR3 is TGCGCCAGCAGTCGACCTCAGGGGCGAGCCACTGAAGCTTTCTTT.

V and J are TRBV28 and TRBJ1-2; possibly TRBD1 for D (5 bases). With 7 bases removed from V and 8 bases from J, the gap between germline ends came to 20 bases. The length of the CDR3 is 14 residues. Germline lookup yields CDR1 MDHEN and CDR2 SYDVKM. DNA for the CDR3: TGTGCCAGCAACGTAGGACTGGGGGTTGGGGGCTACACCTTC. Amino acids: CASNVGLGVGGYTF.

The V and J genes are TRBV5-4 and TRBJ2-1; 7 bases align to TRBD2. J lost 0 bases, V lost 0 bases, and 0 bases had no gene match. Germline lookup yields CDR1 SGHNT and CDR2 YYREEE (reference sequence). The CDR3 spans 15 residues. The CDR3 nucleotides read TGTGCCAGCAGCTTGGGCGGGGGCTCCTACAATGAGCAGTTCTTC. Its translation is CASSLGGGSYNEQFF.

This chain uses TRBV7-9 with TRBJ2-7; D is possibly TRBD1 (5 bases). Deletions cut 1 base from V and 0 bases from J, with 13 bases between. The CDR3 consists of 16 residues. Germline lookup yields CDR1 SEHNR and CDR2 FQNEAQ (reference sequence). The CDR3 nucleotides read TGTGCCAGCAGCTTAGGCACAGGCCGCAGCTCCTACGAGCAGTACTTC. It codes for CASSLGTGRSSYEQYF. Drawing the rest from reference TRBV7-9 and TRBJ2-7, the complete variable domain is DTGVSQNPRHKITKRGQNVTFRCDPISEHNRLYWYRQTLGQGPEFLTYFQNEAQLEKSRLLSDRFSAERPKGSFSTLEIQRTEQGDSAMYLCASSLGTGRSSYEQYFGPGTRLTVT.

This clone has more than one count but fewer than ten. The V call is TRBV5-4, the J call TRBJ1-1; the D gene is possibly TRBD1 (5 bases). CDR1 SGHNT and CDR2 YYREEE come from the germline V gene (reference sequence). Trimming took 1 base from V and 7 from J, leaving 14 bases between them. CDR3 length equals 14 residues. Here the CDR3 DNA reads TGTGCCAGCAGCTTGAAGGGGCCCGGGGGTGAAGCTTTCTTT. Translated: CASSLKGPGGEAFF.

The chain links TRBV27 to TRBJ2-6; D assignment may be TRBD1 or TRBD2 (5 bases each). From germline, CDR1 is MNHEY and CDR2 SMNVEV (reference sequence). The germline V and J ends were trimmed by 1 base and 0 bases, with 10 bases remaining between them. The CDR3 length is 17 residues. The CDR3 spells CASSLLSGGSGANVLTF. The CDR3, as DNA: TGTGCCAGCAGTTTATTGAGTGGGGGCTCTGGGGCCAACGTCCTGACTTTC.

This clone was seen a few times. The V call is TRBV10-3, the J call TRBJ2-1; D gene ambiguous. The CDR3 is made up of 13 amino acids. In germline, CDR1 is ENHRY, CDR2 SYGVKD. Trimming removed 0 bases from V and 9 bases from J, with 9 bases in between. The CDR3, as DNA: TGTGCCATCAGTGAGTCGTTTGGCGTTGAGCAGTTCTTC. This sequence encodes CAISESFGVEQFF.

The chain has TRBV2 and TRBJ2-1, with D possibly matching TRBD2 (6 bases). V shed 8 bases and J shed 9 bases, with 23 bases lying between them. The CDR3 runs 15 residues. Germline lookup yields CDR1 SNHLY and CDR2 FYNNEI. The CDR3 sequence: CASHGRTGGTGEQFF. The CDR3 nucleotides read TGTGCCAGCCACGGGCGGACCGGGGGAACGGGTGAGCAGTTCTTC.